These T cell receptor beta chains were read from a single sample in a study of control samples from healthy donors and cancer patients. Sequenced by immunoSEQ multiplex PCR; TCRdb stores in-frame clones only, minus some. The repertoire has 100,000 to 150,000 clones, approximately 92% of them found once; the top ten carry around 0.6%. Specimen: PBMCs. These receptors originate from an older man with head and neck cancer. The CDR3 runs from the conserved cysteine through the conserved F or W. D genes are given only for firm matches. Size is omitted from some rows. Given values are once, few, many or a class for expanded clones.

cdr3_length j_call clone_size d_call v_call cdr3_nt cdr3_aa
12 TRBJ1-1 once NA TRBV6-2/TRBV6-3 TGTGCCAGCAGTTACCCTGACACTGAAGCTTTCTTT CASSYPDTEAFF
14 TRBJ1-1 NA NA TRBV10-2 TGCGCCAGCAGTGAGTCCGGGGCGGGAACTGAAGCTTTCTTT CASSESGAGTEAFF
15 TRBJ2-1 NA TRBD2 TRBV29-1 TGCAGCGTGATTTCGGGCGGGAGCAGGTACAATGAGCAGTTCTTC CSVISGGSRYNEQFF
14 TRBJ1-6 NA TRBD1 TRBV6-5 TGTGCCAGCAGTTGGACAGGGGATAATTCACCCCTCCACTTT CASSWTGDNSPLHF
13 TRBJ2-1 NA TRBD2 TRBV30 TGTGCCTGGAGTGCCCCCGGGACTAGCAAGCAGTTCTTC CAWSAPGTSKQFF
14 TRBJ1-2 NA TRBD1 TRBV29-1 TGCAGCGTTGACCAGGGGGCGAGAGGATATGGCTACACCTTC CSVDQGARGYGYTF
12 TRBJ2-2 NA NA TRBV24-1 TGTGCCACCAGGGGGTTGACCGGGGAGCTGTTTTTT CATRGLTGELFF
17 TRBJ1-2 once TRBD1 TRBV23-1 TGCGCCAGCAGTCAATCGGACTCAGGACAGGGGAACTATGGCTACACCTTC CASSQSDSGQGNYGYTF
15 TRBJ1-5 NA NA TRBV6-5 TGTGCCAGCACCACCCCGGTGGGGGCTTCCCAGCCCCAGCATTTT CASTTPVGASQPQHF
14 TRBJ2-7 NA NA TRBV7-9 TGTGCCAGCAGCTTACCCGCGGTGGGCTACGAGCAGTACTTC CASSLPAVGYEQYF
11 TRBJ1-3 NA NA TRBV30 TGTGCCTGGCTGGGCGGAAACACCATATATTTT CAWLGGNTIYF
15 TRBJ1-5 NA NA TRBV6-5 TGTGCCAGCAGGCGGAATCCCTTGGGCAATCAGCCCCAGCATTTT CASRRNPLGNQPQHF
13 TRBJ1-1 NA NA TRBV7-8 TGTGCCAGCAGCTTGTCGTCGAACACTGAAGCTTTCTTT CASSLSSNTEAFF
17 TRBJ2-5 NA TRBD2 TRBV9 TGTGCCAGCAGCGTGACTAGCGGGATGCGAGGGCAAGAGACCCAGTACTTC CASSVTSGMRGQETQYF
15 TRBJ1-2 NA NA TRBV7-8 TGTGCCAGCAGCTTAGCTAGTAGGACCAACTATGGCTACACCTTC CASSLASRTNYGYTF
16 TRBJ2-5 NA TRBD2 TRBV7-8 TGTGCCAGCAGCTTAGCGACTAGCGGGAGGGGTCAGACCCAGTACTTC CASSLATSGRGQTQYF
11 TRBJ2-3 NA NA TRBV7-9 TGTGCCAGCAGTTTCGCCGATACGCAGTATTTT CASSFADTQYF
16 TRBJ1-5 NA TRBD1 TRBV15 TGTGCCACCAGCAGAGGTTCCGGGACAGGGAGGAGGCCCCAGCATTTT CATSRGSGTGRRPQHF
14 TRBJ2-2 once NA TRBV19 TGTGCCAGTAGTATAGATAGGGGGTCCGGGGAGCTGTTTTTT CASSIDRGSGELFF
15 TRBJ2-2 NA NA TRBV6-5 TGTGCCAGCAGTTCACCGGGACGGACCACTGGGGAGCTGTTTTTT CASSSPGRTTGELFF
14 TRBJ2-7 NA TRBD2 TRBV5-1 TGCGCCAGCAGCTTAGGACTAGACCCGTTTGAGCAGTACTTC CASSLGLDPFEQYF
12 TRBJ1-1 NA TRBD1 TRBV2 TGTGCCAGCAGTGACCGGGACAGAGAAGCTTTCTTT CASSDRDREAFF
15 TRBJ1-2 NA NA TRBV4-1 TGCGCCAGCAGCCGCCCCCTCAGAGCTAACTATGGCTACACCTTC CASSRPLRANYGYTF
15 TRBJ2-7 NA NA TRBV5-1 TGCGCCAGCACTCTGACAGATTTAAACGACCACGAGCAGTACTTC CASTLTDLNDHEQYF
14 TRBJ2-3 NA NA TRBV29-1 TGCAGCGTCAAGACATCTCTTAGCACAGATACGCAGTATTTT CSVKTSLSTDTQYF
16 TRBJ2-3 NA NA TRBV4-1 TGCGCCAGCAGCCAAGATAAAGGGACTCTCCAAGATACGCAGTATTTT CASSQDKGTLQDTQYF
15 TRBJ2-1 NA NA TRBV11-3 TGTGCCAGCAGCTCCCGACGGGGCGGGTGGGATGAGCAGTTCTTC CASSSRRGGWDEQFF
13 TRBJ2-7 once NA TRBV6-2/TRBV6-3 TGTGCCAGCAGTTGGGAGACAGCCTACGAGCAGTACTTC CASSWETAYEQYF
17 TRBJ1-1 NA TRBD1 TRBV19 TGTGCCAGTAGTATTGGGTTCGGGGGACAGGGGGACACTGAAGCTTTCTTT CASSIGFGGQGDTEAFF
15 TRBJ1-3 once NA TRBV7-2 TGTGCCAGCAGCTACAAATCCACAAGCCGAAACACCATATATTTT CASSYKSTSRNTIYF
15 TRBJ2-3 NA TRBD1 TRBV3-1/TRBV3-2 TGTGCCAGCAGAGGGACAGGGGGCAGGACAGATACGCAGTATTTT CASRGTGGRTDTQYF
12 TRBJ2-5 NA NA TRBV30 TGTGCCTGGAGTGTGCGCCAAGAGACCCAGTACTTC CAWSVRQETQYF
14 TRBJ2-7 NA TRBD1 TRBV5-6 TGTGCCAGCAGCCCGGGACAGGGGTTCTACGAGCAGTACTTC CASSPGQGFYEQYF
15 TRBJ2-5 NA NA TRBV6-2/TRBV6-3 TGTGCCAGCAGTTACTCCCAGACAGGTGCGGAGACCCAGTACTTC CASSYSQTGAETQYF
15 TRBJ2-7 NA TRBD1 TRBV19 TGTGCCAGTAGTATAGGAACAGGGGGATCCTACGAGCAGTACTTC CASSIGTGGSYEQYF
13 TRBJ1-2 NA NA TRBV6-5 TGTGCCAGCAGTTACTCCCGGGGCGATGGCTACACCTTC CASSYSRGDGYTF
14 TRBJ2-7 once TRBD1 TRBV7-2 TGTGCCAGCAGAACGGGACAGGGCTCCTACGAGCAGTACTTC CASRTGQGSYEQYF
16 TRBJ1-2 once TRBD1 TRBV5-4 TGTGCCAGCAGCGGGGGGACAGGGGGCTCCTTAGAAGGCTACACCTTC CASSGGTGGSLEGYTF
16 TRBJ2-7 NA NA TRBV5-1 TGCGCCAGCAGGGAATACAACAGGGTTAGCTCCTACGAGCAGTACTTC CASREYNRVSSYEQYF
12 TRBJ1-1 NA NA TRBV5-3 TGTGCCAGAAGCTTTTGGAGCGTAGAAGCTTTCTTT CARSFWSVEAFF
14 TRBJ2-3 NA TRBD1 TRBV5-1 TGCGCCAGCAGCCAAGGACAGGGTTTAGATACGCAGTATTTT CASSQGQGLDTQYF
14 TRBJ2-3 NA NA TRBV12-2 TGTGCAAGTCGGCCCGGGACTAGCGGCGATACGCAGTATTTT CASRPGTSGDTQYF
16 TRBJ1-3 NA TRBD1 TRBV18 TGTGCCAGCTCACCGCCGGGACAGTTACCTGGAAACACCATATATTTT CASSPPGQLPGNTIYF
12 TRBJ2-1 NA NA TRBV6-6 TGTGCCAGCAGTTACGCACAGGGTGGCCAGTTCTTC CASSYAQGGQFF